Below, one TCR beta chain is given with its context. This sample was included in a study of control samples from healthy donors and cancer patients. Generated by immunoSEQ multiplex PCR, the TCRdb table keeps only in-frame clones and is missing some. The profile shows 190,000 or so clones, roughly 91% of them singletons. The receptor's source is a young man in good health. Source material: blood.

The CDR3 coding sequence is TGTGCCACCAGCCCCCTCGCATGGACACCAAATCAGCCCCAGCATTTT. Encoded protein: CATSPLAWTPNQPQHF. This chain joins TRBV15 and TRBJ1-5, with TRBD1 as a possible D gene (5 bases). The CDR3 extends over 16 amino acids. Trimming took off 5 bases at V and 4 bases at J, with 18 bases between the two ends. Germline V lookup: CDR1 LNHNV, CDR2 YYDKDF (reference sequence). Together with reference TRBV15 and TRBJ1-5, the CDR3 gives the full variable domain: DAMVIQNPRYQVTQFGKPVTLSCSQTLNHNVMYWYQQKSSQAPKLLFHYYDKDFNNEADTPDNFQSRRPNTSFCFLDIRSPGLGDTAMYLCATSPLAWTPNQPQHFGDGTRLSIL.